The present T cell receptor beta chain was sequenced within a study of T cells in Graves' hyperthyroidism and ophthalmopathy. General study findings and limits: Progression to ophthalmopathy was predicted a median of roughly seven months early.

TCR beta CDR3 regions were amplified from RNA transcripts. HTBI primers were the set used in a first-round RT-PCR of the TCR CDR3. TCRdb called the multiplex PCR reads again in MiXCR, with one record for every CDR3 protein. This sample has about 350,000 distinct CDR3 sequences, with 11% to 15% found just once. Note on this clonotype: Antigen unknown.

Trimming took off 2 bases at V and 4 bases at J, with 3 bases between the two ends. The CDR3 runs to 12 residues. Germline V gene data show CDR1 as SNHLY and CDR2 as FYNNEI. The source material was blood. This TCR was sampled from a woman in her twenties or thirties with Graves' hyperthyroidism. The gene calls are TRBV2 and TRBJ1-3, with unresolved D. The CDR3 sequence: CASSERGNTIYF. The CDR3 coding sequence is TGTGCCAGCAGTGAAAGGGGAAACACCATATATTTT.